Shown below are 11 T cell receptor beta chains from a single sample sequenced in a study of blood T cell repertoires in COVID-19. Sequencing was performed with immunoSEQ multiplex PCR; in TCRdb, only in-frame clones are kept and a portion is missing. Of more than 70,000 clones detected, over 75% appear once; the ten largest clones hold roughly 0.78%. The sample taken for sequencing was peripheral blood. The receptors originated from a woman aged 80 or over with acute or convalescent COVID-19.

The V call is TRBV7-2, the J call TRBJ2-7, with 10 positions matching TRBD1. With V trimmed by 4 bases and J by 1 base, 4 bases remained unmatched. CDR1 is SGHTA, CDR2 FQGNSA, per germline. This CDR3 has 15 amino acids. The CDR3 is CASSSRQGASYEQYF. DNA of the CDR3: TGTGCCAGCAGCTCGCGACAGGGGGCGTCCTACGAGCAGTACTTC.

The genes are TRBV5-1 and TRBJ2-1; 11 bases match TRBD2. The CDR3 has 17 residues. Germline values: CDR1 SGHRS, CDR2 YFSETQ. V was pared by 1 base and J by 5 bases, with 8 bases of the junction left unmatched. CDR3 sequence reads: CASSLLSSGGWDNEQFF. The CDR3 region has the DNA TGCGCCAGCAGCTTGCTTTCTAGCGGGGGGTGGGACAATGAGCAGTTCTTC. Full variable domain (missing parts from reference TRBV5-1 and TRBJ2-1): KAGVTQTPRYLIKTRGQQVTLSCSPISGHRSVSWYQQTPGQGLQFLFEYFSETQRNKGNFPGRFSGRQFSNSRSEMNVSTLELGDSALYLCASSLLSSGGWDNEQFFGPGTRLTVL.

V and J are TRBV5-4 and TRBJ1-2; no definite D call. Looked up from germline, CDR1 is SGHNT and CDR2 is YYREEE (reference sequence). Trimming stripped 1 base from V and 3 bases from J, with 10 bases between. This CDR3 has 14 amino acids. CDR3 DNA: TGTGCCAGCAGCTTGAGGACTGTGGACTATGGCTACACCTTC. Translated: CASSLRTVDYGYTF.

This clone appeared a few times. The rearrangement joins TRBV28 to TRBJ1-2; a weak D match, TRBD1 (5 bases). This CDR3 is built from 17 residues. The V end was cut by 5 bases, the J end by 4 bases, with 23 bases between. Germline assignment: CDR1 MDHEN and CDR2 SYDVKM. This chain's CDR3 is CASSQEPDSYGPYGYTF. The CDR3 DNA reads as TGTGCCAGCAGTCAAGAGCCTGACAGTTATGGGCCCTATGGCTACACCTTC.

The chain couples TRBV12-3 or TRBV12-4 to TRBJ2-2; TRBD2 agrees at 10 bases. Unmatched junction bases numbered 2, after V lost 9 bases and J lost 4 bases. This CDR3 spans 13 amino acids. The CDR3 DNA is TGTGCCAGTAAGCGGGAGGGCACCGGGGAGCTGTTTTTT. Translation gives CASKREGTGELFF.

For the CDR3, the DNA is TGTGCCACCAGTCCCCCCGGACTAGCGGGAGCGAATGAGCAGTTCTTC. It codes for CATSPPGLAGANEQFF. V and J are TRBV24-1 and TRBJ2-1; 13 positions match TRBD2. CDR3 length: 16 residues. The V gene's germline CDR1 is KGHDR and CDR2 SFDVKD. J gave up 7 bases and V 6 bases, and 8 bases lay outside the gene matches.

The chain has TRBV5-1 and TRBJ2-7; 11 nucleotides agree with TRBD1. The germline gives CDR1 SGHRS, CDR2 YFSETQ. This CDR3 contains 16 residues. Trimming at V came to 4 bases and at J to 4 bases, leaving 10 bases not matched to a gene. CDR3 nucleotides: TGCGCCAGCAGCCTTGGTGGGACAGGGGGGAGATACGAGCAGTACTTC. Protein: CASSLGGTGGRYEQYF.

This CDR3 reads CASSQGGSGETQYF. The CDR3 nucleotides are TGTGCCAGCAGCCAAGGGGGTTCGGGGGAGACCCAGTACTTC. The chain carries TRBV4-2 and TRBJ2-5; TRBD2 is a possible D gene (5 bases). Germline V lookup: CDR1 LGHNA, CDR2 YNFKEQ. Trimming cost V 1 base and J 5 bases, with 11 bases left between them. The CDR3 length is 14 residues.

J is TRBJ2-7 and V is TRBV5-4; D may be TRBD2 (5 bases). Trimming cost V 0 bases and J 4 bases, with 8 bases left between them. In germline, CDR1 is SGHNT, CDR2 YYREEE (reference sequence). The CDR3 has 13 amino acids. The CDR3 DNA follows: TGTGCCAGCAGCTTGGAACAGCGGTACGAGCAGTACTTC. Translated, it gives CASSLEQRYEQYF.

As DNA, the CDR3 is TGTGCCAGCTCACCGGACAGAACTGAAGCTTTCTTT. Translated: CASSPDRTEAFF. The chain couples TRBV18 to TRBJ1-1; D is possibly TRBD1 (6 bases). This CDR3 has 12 residues. The V gene lost 3 bases and the J gene lost 5 bases, with 7 bases spanning the gap. The germline V gene encodes CDR1 KGHSH and CDR2 LQKENI.

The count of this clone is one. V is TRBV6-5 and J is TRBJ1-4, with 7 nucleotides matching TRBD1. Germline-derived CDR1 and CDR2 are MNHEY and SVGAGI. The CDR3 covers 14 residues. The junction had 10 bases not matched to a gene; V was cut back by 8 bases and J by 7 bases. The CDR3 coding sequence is TGTGCCAGCGTCCGACAGGGAGGTGGTGAAAAACTGTTTTTT. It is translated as CASVRQGGGEKLFF.